The TCR beta chain described here comes from a study of T-cell reconstitution after alpha-beta-depleted transplantation in children. This clonotype came up a few times. Preparation of the TCRbeta library was carried out with unique molecular identifiers. TCRdb recomputed calls from the PCR reads with MiXCR, one row per CDR3 protein. The data hold some 130,000 distinct CDR3 sequences, with roughly 9.7% observed a single time. V was shortened by 3 bases and J by 1 base, with 12 bases between the two germline ends. The CDR3 is 16 amino acids. Germline lookup yields CDR1 KGHDR and CDR2 SFDVKD. This TCR came from a girl in the first two years of life who had a stem cell transplant for combined immunodeficiency, so the T cells may come from the graft donor. The rearrangement links TRBV24-1 to TRBJ2-1; D might be TRBD2 (5 bases). Sequences were derived from PBMCs, mostly from graft donor cells, sampled 180 days after TCRalphabeta/CD19-depleted stem cell transplant. This CDR3 is CATSDPAGGSYNEQFF. The DNA of the CDR3 is TGTGCCACCAGTGATCCCGCGGGTGGGTCCTACAATGAGCAGTTCTTC.